Here is one T cell receptor beta chain with its context. The antigen is undetermined. The data were obtained in a study of shared clonotypes between healthy human individuals. Study-level findings and limits: The four-donor shared clonotypes exceeded non-shared clonotypes in generation probability, with non-shared ones scoring lower.

Measured with immunoSEQ multiplex PCR; TCRdb has only the in-frame clones, and not every one. The profile covers 2 million to 2.5 million clones, with 95% appearing a single time and more than 0.1% taken by the ten largest. Germline loops: CDR1 SGHRS, CDR2 YFSETQ. The CDR3 totals 16 residues. V shed 0 bases and J 7 bases; nucleotides not matched to a gene: 10. The chain recombines TRBV5-1 with TRBJ1-2; 9 positions match TRBD1. The receptor was isolated from a man aged 18-30 years in good health. The specimen sequenced was naive CD4+ T cells sorted from blood. Subset given: CD45RA+ positively selected. CDR3 in amino acids: CASSLAPSGQGGGYTF. The DNA of the CDR3 is TGCGCCAGCAGCTTGGCCCCCTCGGGACAGGGTGGTGGCTACACCTTC.